The rows below give T cell receptor beta chains drawn from one sample of a study of blood T cells in healthy people across ages. TCRdb re-analysed the 5' RACE reads in MiXCR, keeping a single row per CDR3 protein. The table lists 800,000 to 900,000 distinct CDR3 sequences, around 62% of them singletons. The source material was blood. The receptors were sampled from a man aged 30-40 years in good health. Each CDR3 is given with its conserved first and last residue. D genes are given only for firm matches. Clone size is stated in some rows and not others, as once, few, many or a class when expanded.

J: TRBJ2-3; V: TRBV7-9; size: .; D: TRBD2; DNA: TGTGCCAGCAGCTTCTCCGGGACTAGGCAAGGGACGCAGTATTTT; CDR3: CASSFSGTRQGTQYF
J: TRBJ2-1; V: TRBV6-1; size: .; D: .; DNA: TGTGCCAGCAGACACGGACAGATACCCAACAATGAGCAGTTCTTC; CDR3: CASRHGQIPNNEQFF
J: TRBJ1-1; V: TRBV28; size: .; D: .; DNA: TGTGCCAGCAGTTTGGGCTTTACTGAAGCTTTCTTT; CDR3: CASSLGFTEAFF
J: TRBJ2-2; V: TRBV7-3; size: .; D: .; DNA: TGTGCCAGCAGCCCCCTTAGAGCAGGGGACACCGGGGAGCTGTTTTTT; CDR3: CASSPLRAGDTGELFF
J: TRBJ2-7; V: TRBV20-1; size: .; D: .; DNA: TGCAGTGCGAGCGAGTCCAGGTCATACGAGCAGTACTTC; CDR3: CSASESRSYEQYF
J: TRBJ2-7; V: TRBV7-2; size: few; D: TRBD1; DNA: TGTGCCAGCAGCTTCTTCGACAGGGGCCCCTACGAGCAGTACTTC; CDR3: CASSFFDRGPYEQYF
J: TRBJ2-1; V: TRBV27; size: few; D: .; DNA: TGTGCCAGCTACTTGGGGGGCGAGCAGTTCTTC; CDR3: CASYLGGEQFF
J: TRBJ2-7; V: TRBV6-6; size: once; D: .; DNA: TGTGCCAGCAGTTACATAGGACAGAGGGACGAGCAGTACTTC; CDR3: CASSYIGQRDEQYF
J: TRBJ2-1; V: TRBV3-1; size: .; D: .; DNA: TGTGCCAGCAGCCAAGGGGGGAGAGGGCCGGATGAGCAGTTCTTC; CDR3: CASSQGGRGPDEQFF
J: TRBJ1-5; V: TRBV30; size: many; D: .; DNA: TGTGCCTGGAGTGCTTTGGGCAATCAGCCCCAGCATTTT; CDR3: CAWSALGNQPQHF
J: TRBJ2-7; V: TRBV28; size: .; D: TRBD1; DNA: TGTGCCAGCAGTTGTGGACAGGGCCCCATAGAGCAGTACTTC; CDR3: CASSCGQGPIEQYF
J: TRBJ2-3; V: TRBV5-1; size: .; D: TRBD1; DNA: TGCGCCAGCAGCGGGACAGAGAAAGCTAGCACAGATACGCAGTATTTT; CDR3: CASSGTEKASTDTQYF
J: TRBJ2-5; V: TRBV4-1; size: .; D: TRBD1; DNA: TGCGCCAGCAGCCAAGATGAGACAGGGGCTAAGGAGACCCAGTACTTC; CDR3: CASSQDETGAKETQYF
J: TRBJ2-1; V: TRBV4-1; size: few; D: .; DNA: TGCGCCAGCAGCCGACCCGACGGGGGGCCTTACAATGAGCAGTTCTTC; CDR3: CASSRPDGGPYNEQFF
J: TRBJ2-3; V: TRBV6-5; size: few; D: .; DNA: TGTGCCAGCAGTTACCACAGGGAGAGCACAGATACGCAGTATTTT; CDR3: CASSYHRESTDTQYF
J: TRBJ2-5; V: TRBV29-1; size: .; D: TRBD1; DNA: TGCAGCGTTTCGACAGGGCCTACGGAGACCCAGTACTTC; CDR3: CSVSTGPTETQYF
J: TRBJ2-5; V: TRBV4-3; size: .; D: .; DNA: TGCGCCAGCAGTCAAGATAGAAGGGAACAAGAGACCCAGTACTTC; CDR3: CASSQDRREQETQYF
J: TRBJ2-6; V: TRBV6-2/TRBV6-3; size: few; D: .; DNA: TGTGCCAGCACCCAGGGGTCTGGTGGGGCCAACGTCCTGACTTTC; CDR3: CASTQGSGGANVLTF
J: TRBJ2-3; V: TRBV28; size: few; D: .; DNA: TGTGCCAGCAGCCGCTTAAGGGGGGGAGCAGATACGCAGTATTTT; CDR3: CASSRLRGGADTQYF
J: TRBJ2-3; V: TRBV4-3; size: .; D: TRBD2; DNA: TGCGCCAGCAGCCAAAGTGTAGCGGGGGGACCCACAGATACGCAGTATTTT; CDR3: CASSQSVAGGPTDTQYF
J: TRBJ1-6; V: TRBV4-1; size: .; D: .; DNA: TGCGCCAGCAGCCAAGGGGCAGGTGTAGCGTCACCCCTCCACTTT; CDR3: CASSQGAGVASPLHF
J: TRBJ2-7; V: TRBV6-1; size: .; D: TRBD1; DNA: TGTGCCAGCAGGGACAGGGGACCACACCTTGGCGAGCAGTACTTC; CDR3: CASRDRGPHLGEQYF
J: TRBJ1-5; V: TRBV28; size: .; D: .; DNA: TGTGCCAGCAGTACCACAGGGCTGGGGCAGCCCCAGCATTTT; CDR3: CASSTTGLGQPQHF
J: TRBJ2-5; V: TRBV3-1; size: .; D: .; DNA: TGTGCCAGCAGCCAAGGGCAGGACCAAGAGACCCAGTACTTC; CDR3: CASSQGQDQETQYF
J: TRBJ2-1; V: TRBV7-2; size: few; D: TRBD2; DNA: TGTGCCAGCAGCTTAATTAGCGGGGCTAGGAATGAGCAGTTCTTC; CDR3: CASSLISGARNEQFF
J: TRBJ1-4; V: TRBV20-1; size: once; D: .; DNA: TGCAGTGCTAGAGAAATTGCTGGGCGGACTAATGAAAAACTGTTTTTT; CDR3: CSAREIAGRTNEKLFF
J: TRBJ2-1; V: TRBV6-2/TRBV6-3; size: .; D: TRBD2; DNA: TGTGCCAGCAGTTTTCTCCAAGTAGCGGGGTGGTACAATGAGCAGTTCTTC; CDR3: CASSFLQVAGWYNEQFF
J: TRBJ1-2; V: TRBV20-1; size: .; D: .; DNA: TGCAGTGGAAGCAACGGGGCGGGCTATGGCTACACCTTC; CDR3: CSGSNGAGYGYTF
J: TRBJ2-5; V: TRBV9; size: .; D: .; DNA: TGTGCCAGCAGCGTAGGGCCAAACCACCAAGAGACCCAGTACTTC; CDR3: CASSVGPNHQETQYF
J: TRBJ2-1; V: TRBV4-3; size: .; D: TRBD1; DNA: TGCGCCAGCAGCTACGCAGGGGGCAATGAGCAGTTCTTC; CDR3: CASSYAGGNEQFF
J: TRBJ2-3; V: TRBV12-3/TRBV12-4; size: .; D: .; DNA: TGTGCCAGCAGCCCCCCCCTGGGGGCGCAATGGACAGATACGCAGTATTTT; CDR3: CASSPPLGAQWTDTQYF
J: TRBJ2-3; V: TRBV27; size: .; D: TRBD2; DNA: TGTGCCAGCACGGGGGGGCTGTCCGATACGCAGTATTTT; CDR3: CASTGGLSDTQYF
J: TRBJ2-6; V: TRBV30; size: .; D: .; DNA: TGTGCCTATGGGTACTCTGGGGCCAACGTCCTGACTTTC; CDR3: CAYGYSGANVLTF
J: TRBJ1-1; V: TRBV25-1; size: .; D: TRBD1; DNA: TGTGCGGCCGAGGGGGCTTACACTGAAGCTTTCTTT; CDR3: CAAEGAYTEAFF
J: TRBJ2-1; V: TRBV9; size: .; D: TRBD2; DNA: TGTGCCAGCAGCACACCACTGCGCGGGGGGACCCATGAGCAGTTCTTC; CDR3: CASSTPLRGGTHEQFF
J: TRBJ2-2; V: TRBV7-6; size: .; D: TRBD1; DNA: TGTGCCAGCAGCTTAGTGACAGGGACCCTGGTCGGGGAGCTGTTTTTT; CDR3: CASSLVTGTLVGELFF
J: TRBJ2-3; V: TRBV9; size: .; D: .; DNA: TGTGCCAGCAGCGTAGAGTCTACATCTAGCACAGATACGCAGTATTTT; CDR3: CASSVESTSSTDTQYF
J: TRBJ2-3; V: TRBV20-1; size: .; D: .; DNA: TGCAGTGCTAGGTGGGGGGCGCTGGTGTATTTT; CDR3: CSARWGALVYF
J: TRBJ2-5; V: TRBV5-6; size: .; D: TRBD1; DNA: TGTGCCAGCAGCCAAGGGACAGCCGAGACCCAGTACTTC; CDR3: CASSQGTAETQYF
J: TRBJ1-5; V: TRBV28; size: .; D: TRBD1; DNA: TGTGCCAGCAGTTTAGGGGACAGACGAAATCAGCCCCAGCATTTT; CDR3: CASSLGDRRNQPQHF
J: TRBJ2-3; V: TRBV30; size: .; D: .; DNA: TGTGCCTGGGAAATGGGAAGCGAAGGCACAGATACGCAGTATTTT; CDR3: CAWEMGSEGTDTQYF
J: TRBJ2-1; V: TRBV5-1; size: many; D: .; DNA: TGCGCCAGCAGCTGGGAAGCGGGCGGGCCGGCTAATGAGCAGTTCTTC; CDR3: CASSWEAGGPANEQFF
J: TRBJ2-3; V: TRBV2; size: .; D: .; DNA: TGTGCCAGCAGTGATATAGGCAGAGACACAGATACGCAGTATTTT; CDR3: CASSDIGRDTDTQYF
J: TRBJ1-2; V: TRBV4-2; size: .; D: .; DNA: TGTGCCAGCAGCCAAGAGACAGGCTATGGCTACACCTTC; CDR3: CASSQETGYGYTF
J: TRBJ1-1; V: TRBV5-1; size: .; D: .; DNA: TGCGCCAGCAGCTCGGCCAGGGGCACTGAAGCTTTCTTT; CDR3: CASSSARGTEAFF
J: TRBJ2-5; V: TRBV7-2; size: .; D: .; DNA: TGTGCCAGCAGCCCACCATGGGGGGGGCTACAAGAGACCCAGTACTTC; CDR3: CASSPPWGGLQETQYF
J: TRBJ1-2; V: TRBV2; size: few; D: .; DNA: TGTGCCAGCAGTGAAGCAGGAGAATTAGGCGGCTACACCTTC; CDR3: CASSEAGELGGYTF
J: TRBJ2-1; V: TRBV15; size: once; D: .; DNA: TGTGCCACCAGCAGCCTCGGGCAGGCCAATGAGCAGTTCTTC; CDR3: CATSSLGQANEQFF
J: TRBJ2-3; V: TRBV4-3; size: few; D: .; DNA: TGCGCCAGCAGCCAAGATCGGGGGGAGAGGGCAGGGGGAAGCACAGATACGCAGTATTTT; CDR3: CASSQDRGERAGGSTDTQYF
J: TRBJ2-4; V: TRBV4-3; size: once; D: .; DNA: TGCGCCAGCAGCCAAGGCCGGGACTTTAACATTCAGTACTTC; CDR3: CASSQGRDFNIQYF
J: TRBJ2-6; V: TRBV4-3; size: .; D: .; DNA: TGCGCCAGCAGCCAAGATCCCTACTCTGGGGCCAACGTCCTGACTTTC; CDR3: CASSQDPYSGANVLTF
J: TRBJ2-7; V: TRBV6-2/TRBV6-3; size: .; D: TRBD1; DNA: TGTGCCAGCTATAACGACGGACAGGGATACGAGCAGTACTTC; CDR3: CASYNDGQGYEQYF
J: TRBJ1-5; V: TRBV29-1; size: few; D: .; DNA: TGCAGCGTTGAACCAGGAAGTGGCCAGCCCCAGCATTTT; CDR3: CSVEPGSGQPQHF
J: TRBJ2-7; V: TRBV7-9; size: .; D: TRBD1; DNA: TGTGCCAGCAGCCCCCGTGGCAGGGGGCGGACTTACGAGCAGTACTTC; CDR3: CASSPRGRGRTYEQYF
J: TRBJ2-3; V: TRBV11-2; size: .; D: TRBD2; DNA: TGTGCCAGCAGCTCCTCTAGCGGGCCGCAGTATTTT; CDR3: CASSSSSGPQYF
J: TRBJ2-3; V: TRBV10-3; size: .; D: .; DNA: TGTGCCATCAGTGGGGTGGGCACAGATACGCAGTATTTT; CDR3: CAISGVGTDTQYF
J: TRBJ1-2; V: TRBV12-3/TRBV12-4; size: .; D: .; DNA: TGTGCCAGCAGCTCGCCGGGACTCCCCGTTTATGGCTACACCTTC; CDR3: CASSSPGLPVYGYTF
J: TRBJ2-1; V: TRBV2; size: .; D: .; DNA: TGTGCCAGCAGTGAATGGGGGACACATTACAATGAGCAGTTCTTC; CDR3: CASSEWGTHYNEQFF
J: TRBJ1-4; V: TRBV5-6; size: .; D: .; DNA: TGTGCCAGCAGCACCGGGTGGACTAATGAAAAACTGTTTTTT; CDR3: CASSTGWTNEKLFF